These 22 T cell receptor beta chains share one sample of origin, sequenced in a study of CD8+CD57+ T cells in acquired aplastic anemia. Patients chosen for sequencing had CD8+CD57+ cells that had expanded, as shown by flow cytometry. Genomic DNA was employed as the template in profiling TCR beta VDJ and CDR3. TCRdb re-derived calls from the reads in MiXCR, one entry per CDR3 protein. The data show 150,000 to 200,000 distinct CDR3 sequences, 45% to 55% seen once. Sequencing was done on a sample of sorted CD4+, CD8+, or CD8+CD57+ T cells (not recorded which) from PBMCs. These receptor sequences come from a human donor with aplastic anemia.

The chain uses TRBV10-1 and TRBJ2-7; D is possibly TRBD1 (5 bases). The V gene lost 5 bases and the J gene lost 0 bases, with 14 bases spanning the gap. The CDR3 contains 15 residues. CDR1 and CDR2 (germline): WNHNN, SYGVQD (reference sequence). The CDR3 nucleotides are TGCGCCAGCAGTTACAGGCTCCTATACTCCTACGAGCAGTACTTC. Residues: CASSYRLLYSYEQYF.

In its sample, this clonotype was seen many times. The CDR3, as DNA: TGTGCCAGCAGTGAGGACAGCCGCTATAATTCACCCCTCCACTTT. Translated: CASSEDSRYNSPLHF. This chain joins TRBV2 and TRBJ1-6; a possible D gene is TRBD1 (6 bases). Germline CDR1 reads SNHLY; CDR2 reads FYNNEI. This CDR3 is 15 amino acids long. The V and J ends lost 3 bases and 3 bases respectively, with 9 bases between them.

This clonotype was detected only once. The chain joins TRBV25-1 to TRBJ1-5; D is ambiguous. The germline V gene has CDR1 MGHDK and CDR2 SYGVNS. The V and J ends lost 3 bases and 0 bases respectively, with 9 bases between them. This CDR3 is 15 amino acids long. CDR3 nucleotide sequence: TGTGCCAGCAGTGATGCGTCAGATAGCAATCAGCCCCAGCATTTT. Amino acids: CASSDASDSNQPQHF.

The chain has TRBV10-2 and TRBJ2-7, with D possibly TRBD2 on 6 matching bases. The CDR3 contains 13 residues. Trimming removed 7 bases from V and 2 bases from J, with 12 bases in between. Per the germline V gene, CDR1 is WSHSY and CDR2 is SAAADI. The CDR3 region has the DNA TGCGCCAGCATAGAACCGGGGGCCTACGAGCAGTACTTC. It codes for CASIEPGAYEQYF.

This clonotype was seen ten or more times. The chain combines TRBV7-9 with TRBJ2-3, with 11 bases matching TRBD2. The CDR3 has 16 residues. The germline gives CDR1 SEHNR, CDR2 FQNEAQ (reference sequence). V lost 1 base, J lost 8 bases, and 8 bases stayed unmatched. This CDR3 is CASSLVLAGDIGTQYF. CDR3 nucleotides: TGTGCCAGCAGCTTAGTACTAGCGGGAGACATTGGTACGCAGTATTTT.

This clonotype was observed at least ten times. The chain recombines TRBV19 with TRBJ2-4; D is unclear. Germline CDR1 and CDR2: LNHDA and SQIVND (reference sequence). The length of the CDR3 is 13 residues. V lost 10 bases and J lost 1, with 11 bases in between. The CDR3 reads CATSAYAKNIQYF. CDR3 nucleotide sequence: TGTGCCACTTCGGCCTATGCCAAAAACATTCAGTACTTC.

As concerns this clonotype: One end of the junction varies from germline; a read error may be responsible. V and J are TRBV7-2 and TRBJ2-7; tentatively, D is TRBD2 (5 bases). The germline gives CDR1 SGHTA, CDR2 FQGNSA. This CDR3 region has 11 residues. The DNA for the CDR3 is TGTGCCAGCAGCCGCGACTACAAGCAGTACTTC. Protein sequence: CASSRDYKQYF.

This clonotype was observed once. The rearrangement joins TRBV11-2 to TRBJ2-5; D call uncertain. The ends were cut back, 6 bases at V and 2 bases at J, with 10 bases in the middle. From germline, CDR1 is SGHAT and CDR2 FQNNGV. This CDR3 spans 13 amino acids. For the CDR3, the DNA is TGTGCCAGCAGTCTAGAACAGCAAGAGACCCAGTACTTC. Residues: CASSLEQQETQYF.

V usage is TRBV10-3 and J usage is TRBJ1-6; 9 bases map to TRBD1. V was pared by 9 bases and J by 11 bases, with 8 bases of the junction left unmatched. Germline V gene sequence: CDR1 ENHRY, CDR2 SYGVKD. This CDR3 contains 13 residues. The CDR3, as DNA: TGTGCCATTACTGGGGACAGGGTAACACCCCTCCACTTT. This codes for CAITGDRVTPLHF.

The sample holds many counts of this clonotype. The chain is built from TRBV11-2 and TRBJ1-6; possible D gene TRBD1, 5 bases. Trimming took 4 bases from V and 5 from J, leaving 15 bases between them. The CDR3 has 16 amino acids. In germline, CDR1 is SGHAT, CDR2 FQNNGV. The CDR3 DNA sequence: TGTGCCAGCAGCTCGAGGCCCCGGGGGAATAATTCACCCCTCCACTTT. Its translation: CASSSRPRGNNSPLHF.

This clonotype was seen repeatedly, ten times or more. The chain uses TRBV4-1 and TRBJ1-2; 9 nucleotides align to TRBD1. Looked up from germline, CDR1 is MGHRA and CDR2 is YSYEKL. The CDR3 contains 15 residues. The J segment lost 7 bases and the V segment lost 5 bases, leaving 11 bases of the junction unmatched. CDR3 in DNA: TGCGCCAGCAGCTCCCCGGGACAGGGCCGTGGTGGCTACACCTTC. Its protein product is CASSSPGQGRGGYTF.

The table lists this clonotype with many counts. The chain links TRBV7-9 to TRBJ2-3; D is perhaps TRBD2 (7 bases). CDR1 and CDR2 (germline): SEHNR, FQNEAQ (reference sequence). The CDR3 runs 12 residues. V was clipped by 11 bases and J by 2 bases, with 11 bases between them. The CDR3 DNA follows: TGTGCCGGGGGGGCGAACACAGATACGCAGTATTTT. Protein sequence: CAGGANTDTQYF.

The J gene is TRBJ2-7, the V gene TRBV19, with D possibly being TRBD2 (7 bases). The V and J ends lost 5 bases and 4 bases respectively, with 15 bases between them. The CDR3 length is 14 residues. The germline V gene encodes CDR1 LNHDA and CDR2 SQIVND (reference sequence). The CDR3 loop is CASSWRGGAYEQYF. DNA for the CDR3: TGTGCCAGTAGTTGGAGAGGGGGGGCTTACGAGCAGTACTTC.

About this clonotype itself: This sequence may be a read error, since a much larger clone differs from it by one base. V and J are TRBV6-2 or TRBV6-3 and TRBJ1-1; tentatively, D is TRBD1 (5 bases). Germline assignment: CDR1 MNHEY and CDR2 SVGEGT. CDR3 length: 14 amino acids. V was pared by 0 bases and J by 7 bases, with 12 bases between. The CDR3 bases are TGTGCCAGCAGTTACTCGGGGGACGGGAGTGAAGCTTTCTTT. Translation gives CASSYSGDGSEAFF.

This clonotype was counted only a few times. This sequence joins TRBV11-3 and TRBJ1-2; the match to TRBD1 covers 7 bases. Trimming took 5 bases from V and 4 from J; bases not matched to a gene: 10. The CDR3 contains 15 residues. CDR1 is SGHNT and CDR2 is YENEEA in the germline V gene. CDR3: CASSPGWGDSYGYTF. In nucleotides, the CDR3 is TGTGCCAGCAGCCCCGGTTGGGGGGACAGCTATGGCTACACCTTC.

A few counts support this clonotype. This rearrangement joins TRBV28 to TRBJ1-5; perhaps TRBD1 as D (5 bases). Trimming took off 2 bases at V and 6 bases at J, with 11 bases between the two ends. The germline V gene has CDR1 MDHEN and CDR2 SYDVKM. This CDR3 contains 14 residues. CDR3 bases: TGTGCCAGCAGTTTAGCTGGGACGGGTCAGCCCCAGCATTTT. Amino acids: CASSLAGTGQPQHF.

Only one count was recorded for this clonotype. The CDR3 loop is CSVVGGLGSYGYTF. The CDR3 DNA sequence: TGCAGCGTTGTGGGAGGGTTGGGAAGCTATGGCTACACCTTC. The V call is TRBV29-1, the J call TRBJ1-2; unclear D gene. Trimming took off 4 bases at V and 4 bases at J, with 16 bases between the two ends. The germline V gene encodes CDR1 SQVTM and CDR2 ANQGSEA. This CDR3 has 14 residues.

This chain's CDR3 is CSGRSSYEQYF. The CDR3 DNA reads TGCAGCGGGCGGAGCTCCTACGAGCAGTACTTC. The V call is TRBV29-1, the J call TRBJ2-7; D not certain. This CDR3 spans 11 amino acids. Trimming took 7 bases from V and 0 from J, leaving 7 bases between them. Germline V gene sequence: CDR1 SQVTM, CDR2 ANQGSEA.

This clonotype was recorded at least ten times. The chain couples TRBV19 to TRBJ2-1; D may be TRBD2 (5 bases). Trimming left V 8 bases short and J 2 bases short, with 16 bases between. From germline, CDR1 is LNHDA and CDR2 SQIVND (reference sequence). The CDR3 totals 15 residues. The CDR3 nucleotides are TGTGCCAGTGGGGTTTCGGGATTGACCTACAATGAGCAGTTCTTC. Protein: CASGVSGLTYNEQFF.

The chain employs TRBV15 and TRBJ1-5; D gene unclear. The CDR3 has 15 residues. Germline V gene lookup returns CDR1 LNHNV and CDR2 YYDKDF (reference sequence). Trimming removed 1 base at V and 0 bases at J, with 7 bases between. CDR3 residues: CATSRGKHSNQPQHF. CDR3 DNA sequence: TGTGCCACCAGCAGAGGAAAGCATAGCAATCAGCCCCAGCATTTT.

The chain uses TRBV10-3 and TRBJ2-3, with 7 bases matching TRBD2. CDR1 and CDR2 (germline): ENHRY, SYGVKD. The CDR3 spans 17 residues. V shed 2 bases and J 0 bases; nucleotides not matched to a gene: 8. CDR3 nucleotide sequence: TGTGCCATCAGTGAGCCTAGCGGTATTCTTAGCACAGATACGCAGTATTTT. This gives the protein CAISEPSGILSTDTQYF.

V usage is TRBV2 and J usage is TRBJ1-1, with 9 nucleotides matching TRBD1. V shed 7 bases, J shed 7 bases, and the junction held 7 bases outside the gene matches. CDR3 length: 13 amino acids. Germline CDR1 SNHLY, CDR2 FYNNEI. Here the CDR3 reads CASNPTGGVEAFF. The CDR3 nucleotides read TGTGCCAGCAATCCGACAGGGGGAGTTGAAGCTTTCTTT.